This paragraph covers one T cell receptor (beta chain) sequence. The antigen remains unidentified. Investigators isolated RNA and reverse transcribed it into cDNA to act as the sequencing template. Clones were sequenced by immunoSEQ multiplex PCR, and TCRdb holds only the in-frame ones, with some missing. The repertoire holds fewer than 250,000 clones, about 60% seen once, with around 0.69% in the top ten. The V end was cut by 5 bases, the J end by 12 bases, with 19 bases between. Germline V gene sequence: CDR1 MNHEY, CDR2 SMNVEV (reference sequence). The CDR3 spans 13 residues. Treatment described: oral pan-JAK inhibitor, 5-10 mg twice daily. The data stem from a study of CD8+ T cells in alopecia areata. General study results and limits: Significant decreases in scalp clonality and expanded CD8+ clones followed tofacitinib treatment. Scalp and blood retained many expanded lesional clones during tofacitinib.

The source material was CD4+ T cells sorted from blood, sampled at week 4, from a patient treated with tofacitinib. This receptor was taken from a human donor with alopecia areata. This chain uses TRBV27 with TRBJ1-2; no clear D gene. The CDR3 loop reads CASSDGRQAFHTF. The CDR3, as DNA: TGTGCCAGCAGTGACGGGAGGCAGGCGTTCCACACCTTC.